This T cell receptor beta chain was identified during a study of blood T cell repertoires in COVID-19. Participants' own reports of clinical history determined their cohort assignment. Participants in the exposed group had met a COVID-19 case in the 2 weeks before joining the study. The CDR3 is 19 amino acids. Germline V lookup: CDR1 MNHEY, CDR2 SVGEGT. The germline V and J ends were trimmed by 0 bases and 0 bases, with 21 bases remaining between them. Only in-frame clones appear in the TCRdb table, and some are missing; sequencing was by immunoSEQ multiplex PCR. The sample consists of a few hundred thousand clones, 88% of them appearing once.

The chain links TRBV6-2 or TRBV6-3 to TRBJ2-7, with D perhaps matching TRBD2 (7 bases). The sequenced sample consisted of PBMCs or T cells enriched from blood (not recorded which). This receptor was taken from a woman between 25 and 40 years old who had been exposed to COVID-19. CDR3 protein: CASSYSMGGAGGRSYEQYF. CDR3 DNA sequence: TGTGCCAGCAGTTACTCGATGGGGGGGGCGGGCGGACGCTCCTACGAGCAGTACTTC.